These 13 T cell receptor beta chains came from one sample sequenced in a study of blood T cell repertoires in COVID-19. Measured with immunoSEQ multiplex PCR; TCRdb has only the in-frame clones, and not every one. The data show some 310,000 clones, 90% seen once. Sequencing was done on a sample of peripheral blood. The receptors derive from a woman between 35 and 50 years old with COVID-19, enrolled during active disease.

Here the CDR3 reads CASSLGPTSGTIGELFF. DNA of the CDR3: TGTGCCAGCAGCTTAGGCCCGACTAGCGGGACGATCGGGGAGCTGTTTTTT. The chain is built from TRBV7-9 and TRBJ2-2; 11 bases fit TRBD2. Germline-derived CDR1 and CDR2 are SEHNR and FQNEAQ (reference sequence). The CDR3 totals 17 residues. With V trimmed by 1 base and J by 7 bases, 8 bases remained unmatched.

The CDR3 here is CASSSSGGANNEQFF. Here the CDR3 DNA reads TGTGCCAGCAGCTCAAGCGGGGGGGCGAATAATGAGCAGTTCTTC. The chain links TRBV11-3 to TRBJ2-1, with 10 positions matching TRBD2. The germline V gene encodes CDR1 SGHNT and CDR2 YENEEA. The V and J ends lost 4 bases and 7 bases, in that order; junction bases with no gene match: 7. The CDR3 length is 15 residues.

CDR3 nucleotide sequence: TGCGCCAGCTCCAGCGGGGATATGAACACTGAAGCTTTCTTT. Protein: CASSSGDMNTEAFF. This chain links TRBV5-1 with TRBJ1-1; D is unclear. Germline loops: CDR1 SGHRS, CDR2 YFSETQ. Trimming stripped 7 bases from V and 0 bases from J, with 13 bases between. CDR3 length: 14 residues.

V is TRBV19 and J is TRBJ1-2; D ambiguous. From germline, CDR1 is LNHDA and CDR2 SQIVND (reference sequence). Trimming removed 8 bases at V and 2 bases at J, with 9 bases between. This CDR3 spans 12 amino acids. The CDR3 loop is CASAPGNYGYTF. CDR3 sequence (DNA): TGTGCCAGTGCGCCAGGAAACTATGGCTACACCTTC.

The chain is built from TRBV11-2 and TRBJ2-1; 14 bases map to TRBD2. V shed 4 bases and J 0 bases; nucleotides not matched to a gene: 8. The length of the CDR3 is 19 residues. Germline V gene sequence: CDR1 SGHAT, CDR2 FQNNGV. The CDR3 region is CASSWTSGGLESSYNEQFF. The CDR3 DNA is TGTGCCAGCAGCTGGACTAGCGGGGGGCTCGAGAGCTCCTACAATGAGCAGTTCTTC.

This chain uses TRBV27 with TRBJ1-6; 7 bases are shared with TRBD1. The length of the CDR3 is 14 residues. The V gene end was trimmed by 6 bases and the J gene end by 7 bases; junction bases not matched to a gene: 6. Looked up from germline, CDR1 is MNHEY and CDR2 is SMNVEV (reference sequence). For the CDR3, the DNA is TGTGCCAGCAGGGCACAGGGGACAAATTCACCCCTCCACTTT. Translation gives CASRAQGTNSPLHF.

V usage is TRBV27 and J usage is TRBJ2-1; 8 nucleotides agree with TRBD2. CDR1 MNHEY and CDR2 SMNVEV come from the germline V gene (reference sequence). The J segment lost 0 bases and the V segment lost 2 bases, leaving 9 bases of the junction unmatched. CDR3 size: 18 residues. The DNA for the CDR3 is TGTGCCAGCAGTTTAAGGACTAGCCCCAGGAGCTCCTACAATGAGCAGTTCTTC. This gives the protein CASSLRTSPRSSYNEQFF.

For the CDR3, the DNA is TGTGCCAGCAGGGGGGGAATCGAGCAGTTCTTC. Residues: CASRGGIEQFF. V and J are TRBV21-1 and TRBJ2-1; the table's TRBD2 call for D was not verified on the DNA. TRBV21-1 is labeled a pseudogene. The CDR3 length is 11 residues.

This clone appeared once. The chain has TRBV7-2 and TRBJ2-7; the D is unclear. V gave up 4 bases and J gave up 5 bases, with 6 bases separating them. CDR3 length: 11 amino acids. Per the germline V gene, CDR1 is SGHTA and CDR2 is FQGNSA. The CDR3 DNA reads as TGTGCCAGCAGCTCCTATGACGAGCAGTACTTC. It translates to CASSSYDEQYF.

The DNA of the CDR3 is TGCGCCAGCAGCCCCGACAGGGGCGAGCAGTACTTC. Protein sequence: CASSPDRGEQYF. This rearrangement joins TRBV5-1 to TRBJ2-7; 8 bases are shared with TRBD1. Trimming cost V 4 bases and J 6 bases; bases outside gene matches: 3. This CDR3 contains 12 residues. Germline CDR1 SGHRS, CDR2 YFSETQ.

This clone has only one observation. The chain has TRBV5-1 and TRBJ2-7; 9 positions agree with TRBD1. Per germline, CDR1 SGHRS and CDR2 YFSETQ. V shed 4 bases and J 5 bases; nucleotides not matched to a gene: 10. The CDR3 has 15 amino acids. CDR3 sequence reads: CASSGTGLPWDEQYF. CDR3 nucleotides: TGCGCCAGCAGCGGGACAGGGCTGCCTTGGGACGAGCAGTACTTC. The variable domain in full, with the rest retrieved from reference TRBV5-1 and TRBJ2-7, is KAGVTQTPRYLIKTRGQQVTLSCSPISGHRSVSWYQQTPGQGLQFLFEYFSETQRNKGNFPGRFSGRQFSNSRSEMNVSTLELGDSALYLCASSGTGLPWDEQYFGPGTRLTVT.

Here the CDR3 DNA reads TGTGCCAGCAGTCCTTGGACTAGCGGGAGCTCCTACAATGAGCAGTTCTTC. The encoded protein is CASSPWTSGSSYNEQFF. V and J are TRBV28 and TRBJ2-1; 13 bases map to TRBD2. CDR1 and CDR2 from the germline V gene are MDHEN and SYDVKM. The CDR3 spans 17 residues. J lost 0 bases, V lost 5 bases, and 4 bases had no gene match.

The chain employs TRBV28 and TRBJ2-7, with TRBD2 as a possible D gene (7 bases). Germline V lookup: CDR1 MDHEN, CDR2 SYDVKM. This CDR3 has 14 residues. V lost 3 bases to trimming and J lost 3 bases, with 12 bases between them. The CDR3 protein is CASSFGGADYEQYF. CDR3 DNA sequence: TGTGCCAGCAGTTTTGGGGGGGCAGACTACGAGCAGTACTTC.